A selection of T cell receptor beta chains follows, all from one sample in a study of blood T cell repertoires in COVID-19. Measured with immunoSEQ multiplex PCR; TCRdb has only the in-frame clones, and not every one. The data show roughly 150,000 clones, with 87% seen just once and around 5% held by the top ten. The sequencing input was peripheral blood. These receptors came from a human donor in a cohort sampled during active COVID-19. The CDR3 runs from the conserved cysteine through the conserved F or W. Each record gives: CDR3 protein, V gene.

CASGTGLSYEQYF,TRBV27
CAWDSGRVGSGNTIYF,TRBV30
CASSQIGASEAFF,TRBV9
CASSPRVSGTYEQYF,TRBV18
CASSSGVENINEKLFF,TRBV5-8
CSASRGTVQETQYF,TRBV20-1
CASSGRGGGYGYTF,TRBV9
CASSEGEAFF,TRBV7-2
CAWSVSSSYGYTF,TRBV30
CASSYGRGVVDTQYF,TRBV6-2/TRBV6-3
CASRTGVGNEQFF,TRBV5-1
CASSLTGSHGYTF,TRBV12-3/TRBV12-4
CASSSFLAGTEQFF,TRBV18
CASSPQGVSYEQYF,TRBV5-1
CASSPTSVTYEQYF,TRBV7-8
CSADVGQDPYEQYF,TRBV29-1
CASSLRQGATGAEAFF,TRBV7-9
CASTPGGGYTF,TRBV30
CASRRTSTDTQYF,TRBV12-3/TRBV12-4
CASSPRQGARTEAFF,TRBV3-1/TRBV3-2
CASNRDRGTYEQYF,TRBV2
CASRSTGGATYGYTF,TRBV6-5
CASSEQLAGGLTGELFF,TRBV5-1
CASSLAGTSYEQYF,TRBV5-4
CASSLGLAGHAYEQYF,TRBV13
CASSLGPGEMGYEQYF,TRBV11-3
CSARRPGEQYF,TRBV20-1
CASSLRATAPYEQYF,TRBV27
CASRAPGTVIEQYF,TRBV27
CASSLPGLAMDEQFF,TRBV7-8
CASSLSNRVSTEAFF,TRBV27
CASSEGTGGSDNEKLFF,TRBV25-1
CASSETGYGYTF,TRBV6-1
CAWLNRVYSYEQYF,TRBV30
CASREGTAMNTEAFF,TRBV2
CASLEAVQGPRGYTF,TRBV19
CASSQGGRSPLHF,TRBV6-5
CASGRALSGNTIYF,TRBV28
CASSDTGGTETQYF,TRBV9
CAWSVGGTNQPQHF,TRBV30
CASSESKGDGYGYTF,TRBV25-1
CASSKGRNSPLHF,TRBV11-2
CAWSGQGAVGNQPQHF,TRBV30
CASSLGPGRSATNEKLFF,TRBV5-5
CASSQDREANQPQHF,TRBV4-3
CASSRRTSGRSTDTQYF,TRBV3-1/TRBV3-2
CASSLTGTPSDEQYF,TRBV7-9
CASSQEGNRGETQYF,TRBV4-3
CASSSGDRGFSRDYEQYF,TRBV5-1
CATSREGGINQPQHF,TRBV15